The TCR beta chain under discussion was sequenced for a study of monozygotic twins with inflammatory bowel disease. A 6-nucleotide sample barcode was carried by the UMIs, which template switching added. After re-calling the 5' RACE reads, TCRdb lists one entry per CDR3 protein, DNA absent. In all, the sample yields approximately 150,000 distinct CDR3 sequences. The V gene's germline CDR1 is SGHTA and CDR2 FQGNSA. There are 17 residues in the CDR3. Per donor, over 2 ml of blood was collected and frozen. Without any T cell sorting, total RNA was isolated from whole blood. The chain has TRBV7-2 and TRBJ2-5; TCRdb's D call of TRBD2 is untestable without DNA. This TCR came from a human donor with ulcerative colitis or Crohn's disease, or a healthy co-twin of an affected twin (not recorded which). The sample consisted of blood. This CDR3 is CASSPIKLAGARETQYF.